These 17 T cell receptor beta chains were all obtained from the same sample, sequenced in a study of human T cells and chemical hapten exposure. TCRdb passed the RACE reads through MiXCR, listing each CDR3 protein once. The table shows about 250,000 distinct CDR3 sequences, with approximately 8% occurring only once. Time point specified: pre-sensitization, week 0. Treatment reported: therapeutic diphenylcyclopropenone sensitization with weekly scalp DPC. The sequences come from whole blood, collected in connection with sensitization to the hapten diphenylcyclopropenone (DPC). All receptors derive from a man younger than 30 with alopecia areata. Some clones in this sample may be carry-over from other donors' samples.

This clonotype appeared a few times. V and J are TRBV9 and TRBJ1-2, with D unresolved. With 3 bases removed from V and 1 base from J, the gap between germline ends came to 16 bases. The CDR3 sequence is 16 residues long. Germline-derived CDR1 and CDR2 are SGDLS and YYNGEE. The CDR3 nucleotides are TGTGCCAGCAGCGCTGGAGGAGGGCTACTTAACTATGGCTACACCTTC. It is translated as CASSAGGGLLNYGYTF.

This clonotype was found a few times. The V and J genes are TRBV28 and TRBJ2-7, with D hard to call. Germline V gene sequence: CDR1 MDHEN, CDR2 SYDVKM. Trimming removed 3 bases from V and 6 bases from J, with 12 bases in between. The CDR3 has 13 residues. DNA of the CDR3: TGTGCCAGCAGTTTCGGTAGTTTCCCCGAGCAGTACTTC. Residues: CASSFGSFPEQYF.

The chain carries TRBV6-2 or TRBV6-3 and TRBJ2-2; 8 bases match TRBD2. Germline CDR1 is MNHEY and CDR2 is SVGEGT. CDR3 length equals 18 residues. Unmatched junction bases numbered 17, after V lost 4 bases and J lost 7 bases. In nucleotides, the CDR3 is TGTGCCAGCAGTTGGGTGGTGACTAGCGACGGTTATGGCGGGGAGCTGTTTTTT. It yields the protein CASSWVVTSDGYGGELFF.

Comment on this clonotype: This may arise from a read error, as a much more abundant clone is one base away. CDR3 sequence: CVIMATDTQYF. CDR3 sequence (DNA): TGTGTCATCATGGCGACAGATACGCAGTATTTT. The chain couples TRBV10-3 to TRBJ2-3; D not resolved. This CDR3 has 11 amino acids. From germline, CDR1 is ENHRY and CDR2 SYGVKD.

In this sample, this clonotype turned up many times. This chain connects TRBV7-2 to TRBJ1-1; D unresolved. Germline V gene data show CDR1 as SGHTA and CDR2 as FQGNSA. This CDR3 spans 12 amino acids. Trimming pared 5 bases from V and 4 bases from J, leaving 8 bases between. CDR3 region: CASSPIGTEAFF. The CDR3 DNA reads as TGTGCCAGCAGCCCCATTGGCACTGAAGCTTTCTTT.

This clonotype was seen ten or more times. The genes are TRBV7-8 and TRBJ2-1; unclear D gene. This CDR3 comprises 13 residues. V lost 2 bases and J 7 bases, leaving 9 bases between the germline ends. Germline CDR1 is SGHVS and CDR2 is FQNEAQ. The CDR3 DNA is TGTGCCAGCAGCTTATTCCCCGGGAATGAGCAGTTCTTC. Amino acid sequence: CASSLFPGNEQFF.

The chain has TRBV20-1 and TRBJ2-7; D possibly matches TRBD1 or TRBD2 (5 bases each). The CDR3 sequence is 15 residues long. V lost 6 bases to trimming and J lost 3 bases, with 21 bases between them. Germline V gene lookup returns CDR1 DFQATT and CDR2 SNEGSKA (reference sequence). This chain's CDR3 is CSAPAGAEGFYEQYF. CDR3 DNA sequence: TGCAGTGCCCCAGCCGGGGCGGAAGGATTCTACGAGCAGTACTTC.

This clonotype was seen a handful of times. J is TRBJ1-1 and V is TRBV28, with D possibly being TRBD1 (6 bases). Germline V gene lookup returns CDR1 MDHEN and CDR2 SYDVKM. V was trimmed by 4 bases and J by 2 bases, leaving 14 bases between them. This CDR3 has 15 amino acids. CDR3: CASSSGTTGNTEAFF. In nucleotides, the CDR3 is TGTGCCAGCAGTTCTGGGACAACAGGAAACACTGAAGCTTTCTTT. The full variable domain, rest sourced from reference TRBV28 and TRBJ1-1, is DVKVTQSSRYLVKRTGEKVFLECVQDMDHENMFWYRQDPGLGLRLIYFSYDVKMKEKGDIPEGYSVSREKKERFSLILESASTNQTSMYLCASSSGTTGNTEAFFGQGTRLTVV.

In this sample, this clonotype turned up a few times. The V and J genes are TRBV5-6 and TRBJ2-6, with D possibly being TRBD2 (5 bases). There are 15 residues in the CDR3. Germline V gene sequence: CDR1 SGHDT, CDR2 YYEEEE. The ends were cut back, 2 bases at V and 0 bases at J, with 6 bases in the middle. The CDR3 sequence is CASSFAGSGANVLTF. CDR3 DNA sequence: TGTGCCAGCAGCTTCGCGGGCTCTGGGGCCAACGTCCTGACTTTC.

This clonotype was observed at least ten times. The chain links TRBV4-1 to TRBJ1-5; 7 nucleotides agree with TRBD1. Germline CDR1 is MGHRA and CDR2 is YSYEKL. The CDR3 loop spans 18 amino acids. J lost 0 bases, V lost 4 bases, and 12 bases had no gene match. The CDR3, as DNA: TGCGCCAGCAGCCTGTCCCGGGACAGACTCACTAGCAATCAGCCCCAGCATTTT. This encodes CASSLSRDRLTSNQPQHF.

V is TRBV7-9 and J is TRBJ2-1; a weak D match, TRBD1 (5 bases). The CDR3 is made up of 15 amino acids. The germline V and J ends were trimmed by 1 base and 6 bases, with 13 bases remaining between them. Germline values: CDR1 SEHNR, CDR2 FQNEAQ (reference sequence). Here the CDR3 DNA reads TGTGCCAGCAGCTTAGGCTCAGGGCCACTCAATGAGCAGTTCTTC. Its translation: CASSLGSGPLNEQFF.

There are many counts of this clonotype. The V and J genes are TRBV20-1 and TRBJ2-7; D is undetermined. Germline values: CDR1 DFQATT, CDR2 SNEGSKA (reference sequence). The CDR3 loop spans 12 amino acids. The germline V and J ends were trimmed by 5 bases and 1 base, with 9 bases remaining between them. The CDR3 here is CSAPRESYEQYF. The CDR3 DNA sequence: TGCAGTGCTCCTAGGGAATCCTACGAGCAGTACTTC.

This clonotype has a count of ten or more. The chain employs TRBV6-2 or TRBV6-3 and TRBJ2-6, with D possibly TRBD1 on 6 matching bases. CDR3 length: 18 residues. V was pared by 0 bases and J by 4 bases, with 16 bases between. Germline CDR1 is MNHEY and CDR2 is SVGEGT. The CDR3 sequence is CASSYSFAGAIGANVLTF. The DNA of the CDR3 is TGTGCCAGCAGTTACTCGTTTGCAGGGGCCATAGGGGCCAACGTCCTGACTTTC.

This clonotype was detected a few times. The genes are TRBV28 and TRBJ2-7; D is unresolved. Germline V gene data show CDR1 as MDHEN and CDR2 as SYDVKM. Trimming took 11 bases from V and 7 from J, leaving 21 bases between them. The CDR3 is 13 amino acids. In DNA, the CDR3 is TGTGCCTCGGAAGCCACCGACAAAGTGGAGCAGTACTTC. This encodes CASEATDKVEQYF.

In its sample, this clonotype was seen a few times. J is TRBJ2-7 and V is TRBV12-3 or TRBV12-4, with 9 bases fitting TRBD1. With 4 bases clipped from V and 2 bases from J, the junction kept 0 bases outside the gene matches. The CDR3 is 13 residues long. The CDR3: CASSWDRAYEQYF. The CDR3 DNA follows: TGTGCCAGCAGTTGGGACAGGGCCTACGAGCAGTACTTC.

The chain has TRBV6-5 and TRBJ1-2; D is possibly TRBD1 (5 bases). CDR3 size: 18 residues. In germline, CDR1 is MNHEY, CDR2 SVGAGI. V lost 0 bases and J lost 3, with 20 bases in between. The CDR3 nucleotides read TGTGCCAGCAGTTACTCGGCCAAGATTGGGGCGCTCTACTATGGCTACACCTTC. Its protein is CASSYSAKIGALYYGYTF.

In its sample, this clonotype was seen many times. CDR3 bases: TGTGCCAGCAGCTTAGGGGCAGGGGTGAACACTGAAGCTTTCTTT. It is translated as CASSLGAGVNTEAFF. The chain couples TRBV11-2 to TRBJ1-1, with TRBD1 as a possible D gene (6 bases). V lost 1 base to trimming and J lost 0 bases, with 9 bases between them. From germline, CDR1 is SGHAT and CDR2 FQNNGV. This CDR3 is 15 amino acids long.